This T cell receptor (beta chain) comes out of a study of cytomegalovirus exposure and HLA in healthy donors. Study-level background: Prior work identified some 120 million unique TCR beta sequences in 150 million to 200 million T cells.

The CDR3 extends over 14 amino acids. V lost 6 bases and J 3 bases, leaving 14 bases between the germline ends. Germline V gives CDR1 MNHEY, CDR2 SMNVEV (reference sequence). A note on this clone: The antigen remains unidentified.

Study-wide results and caveats: TCR sequences were mostly rare, though some public TCRs occurred in many donors.

This PCR relied on a set of 60 Vbeta primers and 13 Jbeta primers. As handled by the study authors: Counted up in a later analysis, unique TCR beta chains came to about 80 million, with 9.5 million to 13 million shared. TCRdb's copy holds only in-frame clones and misses some; the assay was immunoSEQ multiplex PCR. V, J and clone size are taken as reported in that table, and D and trimming were inferred from the DNA itself. The profile covers 90,000 to 120,000 clones, with more than 75% appearing a single time and approximately 2.6% taken by the ten largest. Though probably carrying unrecorded immune exposures, donors were nominally healthy at sampling.

The material sequenced was PBMCs. The clonotype originates from a man in his thirties or forties in good health and CMV-seropositive. V usage is TRBV27 and J usage is TRBJ1-1, with D possibly matching TRBD1 (6 bases). CDR3 sequence: CASRRQAGDTEAFF. DNA for the CDR3: TGTGCCAGCAGGAGACAGGCGGGGGACACTGAAGCTTTCTTT.